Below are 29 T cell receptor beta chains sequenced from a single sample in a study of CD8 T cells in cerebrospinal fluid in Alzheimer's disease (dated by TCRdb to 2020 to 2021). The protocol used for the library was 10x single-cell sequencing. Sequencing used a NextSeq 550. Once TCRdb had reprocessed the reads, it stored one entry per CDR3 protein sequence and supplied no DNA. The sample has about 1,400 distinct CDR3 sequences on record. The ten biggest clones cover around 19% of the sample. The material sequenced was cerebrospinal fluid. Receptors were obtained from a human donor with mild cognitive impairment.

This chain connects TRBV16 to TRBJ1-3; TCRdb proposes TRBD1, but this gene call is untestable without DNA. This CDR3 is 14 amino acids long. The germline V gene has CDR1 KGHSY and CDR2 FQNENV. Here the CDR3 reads CASGRQVSGNTIYF.

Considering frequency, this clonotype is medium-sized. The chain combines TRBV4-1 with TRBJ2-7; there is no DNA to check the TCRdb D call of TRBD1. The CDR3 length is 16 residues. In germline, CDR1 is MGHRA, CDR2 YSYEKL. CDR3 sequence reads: CASSQDRQGFIYEQYF.

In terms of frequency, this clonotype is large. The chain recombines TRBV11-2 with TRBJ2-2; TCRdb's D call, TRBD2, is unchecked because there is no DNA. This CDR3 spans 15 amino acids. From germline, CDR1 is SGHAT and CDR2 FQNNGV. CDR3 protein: CASSQGLGNTGELFF.

The CDR3 region is CASSLGSGIGEKLFF. The V gene is TRBV5-1, the J gene TRBJ1-4; the D call from TCRdb, TRBD1, cannot be confirmed without DNA. Germline V gene data show CDR1 as SGHRS and CDR2 as YFSETQ. This CDR3 is 15 amino acids long.

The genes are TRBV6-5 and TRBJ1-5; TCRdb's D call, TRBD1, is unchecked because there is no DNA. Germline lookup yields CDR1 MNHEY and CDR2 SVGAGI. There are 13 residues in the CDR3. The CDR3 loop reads CASSYNRGQPQHF.

CDR3 protein: CASSVDRDAYGYTF. This rearrangement joins TRBV9 to TRBJ1-2; TCRdb reports TRBD1, a call that lacks DNA to check it against. This CDR3 has 14 amino acids. Germline assignment: CDR1 SGDLS and CDR2 YYNGEE.

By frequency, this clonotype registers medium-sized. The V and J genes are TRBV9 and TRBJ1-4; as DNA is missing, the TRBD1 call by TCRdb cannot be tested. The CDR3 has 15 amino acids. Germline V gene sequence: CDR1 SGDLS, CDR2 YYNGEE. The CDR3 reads CASSVGGWGNEKLFF. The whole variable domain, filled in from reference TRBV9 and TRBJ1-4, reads DSGVTQTPKHLITATGQRVTLRCSPRSGDLSVYWYQQSLDQGLQFLIQYYNGEERAKGNILERFSAQQFPDLHSELNLSSLELGDSALYFCASSVGGWGNEKLFFGSGTQLSVL.

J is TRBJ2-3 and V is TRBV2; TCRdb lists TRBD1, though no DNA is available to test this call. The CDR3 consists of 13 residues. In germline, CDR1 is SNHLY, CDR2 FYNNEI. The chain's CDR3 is CASSSGGSRAQYF.

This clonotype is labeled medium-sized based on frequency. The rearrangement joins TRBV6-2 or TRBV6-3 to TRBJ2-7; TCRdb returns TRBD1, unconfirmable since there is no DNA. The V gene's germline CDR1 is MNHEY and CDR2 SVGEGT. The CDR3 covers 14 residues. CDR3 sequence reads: CASSSPGRNYEQYF.

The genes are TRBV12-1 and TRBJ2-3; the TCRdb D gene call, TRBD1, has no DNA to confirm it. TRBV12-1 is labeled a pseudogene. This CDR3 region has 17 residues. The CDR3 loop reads CASSPWGTGGHTDTQYF.

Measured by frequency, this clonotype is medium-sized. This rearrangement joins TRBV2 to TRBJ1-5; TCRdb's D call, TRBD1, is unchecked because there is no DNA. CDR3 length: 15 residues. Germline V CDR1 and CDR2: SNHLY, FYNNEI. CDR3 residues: CASSQDRASNQPQHF.

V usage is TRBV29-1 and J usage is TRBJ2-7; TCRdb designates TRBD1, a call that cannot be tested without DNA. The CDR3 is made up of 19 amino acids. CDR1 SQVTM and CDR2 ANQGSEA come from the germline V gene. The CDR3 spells CSVVLVEAGTIWDSYEQYF.

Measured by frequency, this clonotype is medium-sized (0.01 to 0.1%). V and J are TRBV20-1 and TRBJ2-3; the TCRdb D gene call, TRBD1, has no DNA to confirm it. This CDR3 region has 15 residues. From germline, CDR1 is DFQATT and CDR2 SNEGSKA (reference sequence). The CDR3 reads CSARDKGTSVDTQYF.

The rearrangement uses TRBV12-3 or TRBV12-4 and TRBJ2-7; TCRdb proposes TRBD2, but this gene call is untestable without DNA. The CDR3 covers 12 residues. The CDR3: CASSPTSDGQYF.

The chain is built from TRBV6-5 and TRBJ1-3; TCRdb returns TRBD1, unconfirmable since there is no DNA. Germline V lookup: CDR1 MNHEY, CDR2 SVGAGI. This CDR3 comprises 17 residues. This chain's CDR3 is CASSYIPGASSGNTIYF.

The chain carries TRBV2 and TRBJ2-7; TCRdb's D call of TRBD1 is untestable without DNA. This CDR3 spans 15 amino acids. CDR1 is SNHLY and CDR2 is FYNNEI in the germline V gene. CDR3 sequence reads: CASSEGGSISYEQYF.

The chain's CDR3 is CASSRLGSGANVLTF. The rearrangement joins TRBV7-3 to TRBJ2-6. The V gene's germline CDR1 is SGHTA and CDR2 FQGTGA. CDR3 size: 15 residues.

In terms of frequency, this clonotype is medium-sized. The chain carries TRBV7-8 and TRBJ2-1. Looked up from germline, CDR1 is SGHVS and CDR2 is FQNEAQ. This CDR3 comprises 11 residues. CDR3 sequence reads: CASSLLNEQFF.

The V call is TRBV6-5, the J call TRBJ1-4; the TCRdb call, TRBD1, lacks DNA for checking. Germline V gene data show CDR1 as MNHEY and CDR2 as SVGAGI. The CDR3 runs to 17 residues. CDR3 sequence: CASSYSYRGQSNEKLFF.

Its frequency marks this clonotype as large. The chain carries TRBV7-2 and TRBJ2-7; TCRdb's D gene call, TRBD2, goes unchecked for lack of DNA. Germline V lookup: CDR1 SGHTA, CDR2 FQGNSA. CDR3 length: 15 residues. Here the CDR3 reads CASSPPRAGSYEQYF.

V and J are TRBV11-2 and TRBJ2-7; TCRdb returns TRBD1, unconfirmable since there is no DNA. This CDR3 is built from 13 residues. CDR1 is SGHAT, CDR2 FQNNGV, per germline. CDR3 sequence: CASYRPGSYEQYF.

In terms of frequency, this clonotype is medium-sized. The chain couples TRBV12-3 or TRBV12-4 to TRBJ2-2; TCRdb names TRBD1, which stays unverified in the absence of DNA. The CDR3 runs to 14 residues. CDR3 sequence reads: CASQDKQGAGELFF.

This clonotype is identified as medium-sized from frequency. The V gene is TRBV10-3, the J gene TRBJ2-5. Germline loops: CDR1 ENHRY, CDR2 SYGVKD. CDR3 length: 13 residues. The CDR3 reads CAISESDVETQYF.

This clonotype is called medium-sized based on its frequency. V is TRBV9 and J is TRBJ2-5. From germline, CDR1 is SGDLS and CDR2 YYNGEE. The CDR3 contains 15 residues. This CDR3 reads CASSERPLGPETQYF.

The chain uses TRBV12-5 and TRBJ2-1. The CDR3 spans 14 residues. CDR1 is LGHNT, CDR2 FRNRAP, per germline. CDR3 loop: CASGNGAGYNEQFF.

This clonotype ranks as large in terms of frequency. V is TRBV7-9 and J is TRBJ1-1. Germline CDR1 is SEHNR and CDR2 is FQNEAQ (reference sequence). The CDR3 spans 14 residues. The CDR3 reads CASSLVSSRTEAFF.

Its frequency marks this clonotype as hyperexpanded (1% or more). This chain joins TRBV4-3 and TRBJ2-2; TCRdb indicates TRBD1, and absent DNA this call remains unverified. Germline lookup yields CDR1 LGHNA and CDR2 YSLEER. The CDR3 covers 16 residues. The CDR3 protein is CASSQDQGGMGGELFF.

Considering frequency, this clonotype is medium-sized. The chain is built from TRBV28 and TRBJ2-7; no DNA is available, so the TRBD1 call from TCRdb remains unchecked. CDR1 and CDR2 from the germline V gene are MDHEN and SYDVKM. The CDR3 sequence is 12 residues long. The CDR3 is CASSVRRDRQYF.

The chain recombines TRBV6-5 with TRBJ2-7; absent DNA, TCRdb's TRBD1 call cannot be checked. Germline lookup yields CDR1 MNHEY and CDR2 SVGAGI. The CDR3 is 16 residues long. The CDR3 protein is CASSYRWGKEKNEQYF.